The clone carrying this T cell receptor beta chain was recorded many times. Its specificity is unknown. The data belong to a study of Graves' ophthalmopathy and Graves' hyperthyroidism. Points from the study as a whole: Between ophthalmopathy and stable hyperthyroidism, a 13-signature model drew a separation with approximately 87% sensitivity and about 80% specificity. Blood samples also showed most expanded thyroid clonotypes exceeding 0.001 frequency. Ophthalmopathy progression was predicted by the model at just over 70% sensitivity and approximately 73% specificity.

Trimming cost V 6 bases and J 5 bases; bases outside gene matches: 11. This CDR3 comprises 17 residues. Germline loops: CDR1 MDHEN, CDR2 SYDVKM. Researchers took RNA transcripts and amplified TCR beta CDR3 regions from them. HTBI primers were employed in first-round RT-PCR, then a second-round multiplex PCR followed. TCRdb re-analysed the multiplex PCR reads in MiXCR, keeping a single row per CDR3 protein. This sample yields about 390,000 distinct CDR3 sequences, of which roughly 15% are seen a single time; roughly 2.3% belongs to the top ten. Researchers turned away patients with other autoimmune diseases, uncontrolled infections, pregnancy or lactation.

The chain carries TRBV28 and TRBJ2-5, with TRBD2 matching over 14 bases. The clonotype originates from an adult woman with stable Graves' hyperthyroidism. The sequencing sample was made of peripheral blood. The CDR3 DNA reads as TGTGCCAGCAGCCCATCTTTCGGACTAGCGGGAGGCGAGACCCAGTACTTC. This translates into CASSPSFGLAGGETQYF.